A single sample is the source of the 4 T cell receptor beta chains below, sequenced in a study of neoadjuvant anti-PD-1 for oral cavity cancer. Clones were sequenced by immunoSEQ multiplex PCR, and TCRdb holds only the in-frame ones, with some missing. The sample carries approximately 83,000 clones, about 80% recorded once. This material consisted of PBMCs, taken before nivolumab (anti-PD-1) treatment. The origin of the receptors is a person aged 35-79 years with oral cavity squamous cell carcinoma.

The V gene is TRBV19, the J gene TRBJ2-3; 12 bases agree with TRBD2. This CDR3 spans 15 amino acids. J gave up 5 bases and V 5 bases, and 5 bases lay outside the gene matches. Germline CDR1 is LNHDA and CDR2 is SQIVND (reference sequence). The CDR3 region is CASSAQGLAGDTQYF. In DNA, the CDR3 is TGTGCCAGTAGTGCCCAGGGACTAGCGGGAGATACGCAGTATTTT.

This clone was seen once. The chain uses TRBV7-9 and TRBJ2-1, with TRBD2 matching over 9 bases. CDR1 SEHNR and CDR2 FQNEAQ come from the germline V gene (reference sequence). V dropped 11 bases and J dropped 8; count of bases not matched to a gene: 7. CDR3 length equals 12 residues. The DNA for the CDR3 is TGTGCCGGCGGACTAGCGTTCGATGAGCAGTTCTTC. Translation gives CAGGLAFDEQFF.

J is TRBJ2-5 and V is TRBV29-1, with D perhaps matching TRBD2 (5 bases). Germline V lookup: CDR1 SQVTM, CDR2 ANQGSEA. With 4 bases removed from V and 5 bases from J, the gap between germline ends came to 11 bases. The CDR3 has 12 amino acids. CDR3 protein: CSVVVGEETQYF. CDR3 sequence (DNA): TGCAGCGTTGTGGTGGGAGAGGAGACCCAGTACTTC.

The rearrangement links TRBV18 to TRBJ1-4; TRBD1 matches 7 bases. CDR1 and CDR2 (germline): KGHSH, LQKENI. Germline trimming cut 5 bases from V and 3 bases from J; bases unmatched to any gene: 3. This CDR3 has 14 residues. The CDR3 nucleotides read TGTGCCAGCTCAACGGACAGGCCTAATGAAAAACTGTTTTTT. Amino acid sequence: CASSTDRPNEKLFF.